There are many counts of the clone carrying this TCR beta chain. TCRdb processed the RACE reads anew with MiXCR; each CDR3 protein has one entry. The table shows more than 250,000 distinct CDR3 sequences, with around 7.3% occurring only once. The time point denotes: pre-sensitization, week 0. Treatment here: therapeutic diphenylcyclopropenone sensitization with weekly scalp DPC. These data are taken from a study of human T cells and chemical hapten exposure. V trimming: 4 bases; J trimming: 0 bases; junction bases outside the gene matches: 6. CDR1 and CDR2 (germline): SGHTA, FQGNSA. The CDR3 contains 16 residues.

The source material was whole blood, sampled in connection with sensitization to the hapten diphenylcyclopropenone (DPC). This chain connects TRBV7-2 to TRBJ1-5; 7 bases match TRBD1. This clonotype originated in a man between 18 and 35 years old with alopecia areata. Some clones in this sample may be carry-over from other donors' samples. CDR3 coding DNA: TGTGCCAGCAGCTGGGGGACAGTGGGTAGCAATCAGCCCCAGCATTTT. Protein sequence: CASSWGTVGSNQPQHF.